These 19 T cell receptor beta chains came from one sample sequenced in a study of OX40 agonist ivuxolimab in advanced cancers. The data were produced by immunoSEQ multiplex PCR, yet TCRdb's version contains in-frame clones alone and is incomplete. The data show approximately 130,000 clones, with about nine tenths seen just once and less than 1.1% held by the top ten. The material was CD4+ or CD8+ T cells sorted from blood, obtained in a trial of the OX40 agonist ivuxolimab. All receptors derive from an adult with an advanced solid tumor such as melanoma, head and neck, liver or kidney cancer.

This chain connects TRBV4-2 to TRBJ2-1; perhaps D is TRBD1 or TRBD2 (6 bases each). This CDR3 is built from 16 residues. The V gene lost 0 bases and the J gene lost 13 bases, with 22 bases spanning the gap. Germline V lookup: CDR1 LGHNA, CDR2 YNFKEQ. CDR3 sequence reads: CASSQEGGLTSRPQFF. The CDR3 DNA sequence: TGTGCCAGCAGCCAAGAAGGGGGACTCACTTCCAGACCACAGTTCTTC.

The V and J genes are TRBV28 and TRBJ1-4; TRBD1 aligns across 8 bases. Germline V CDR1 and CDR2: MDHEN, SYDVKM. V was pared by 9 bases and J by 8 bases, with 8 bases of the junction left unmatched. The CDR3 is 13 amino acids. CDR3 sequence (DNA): TGTGCCAGTCTTTCAGGGGGCTGGGAAAAACTGTTTTTT. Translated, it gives CASLSGGWEKLFF.

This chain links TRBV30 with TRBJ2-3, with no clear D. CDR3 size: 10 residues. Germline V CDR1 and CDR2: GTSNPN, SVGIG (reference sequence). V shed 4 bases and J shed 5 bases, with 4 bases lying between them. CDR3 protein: CAWTGDTQYF. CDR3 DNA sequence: TGTGCCTGGACTGGAGATACGCAGTATTTT.

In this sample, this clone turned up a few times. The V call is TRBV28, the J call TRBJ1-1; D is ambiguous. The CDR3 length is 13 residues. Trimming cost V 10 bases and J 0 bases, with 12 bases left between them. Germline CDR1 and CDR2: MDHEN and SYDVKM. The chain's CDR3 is CATLSFVNTEAFF. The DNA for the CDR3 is TGTGCCACCCTTAGTTTCGTGAACACTGAAGCTTTCTTT.

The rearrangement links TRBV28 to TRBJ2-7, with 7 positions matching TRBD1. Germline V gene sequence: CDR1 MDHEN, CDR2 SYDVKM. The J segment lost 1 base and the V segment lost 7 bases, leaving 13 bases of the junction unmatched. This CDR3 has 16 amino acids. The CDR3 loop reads CASIGTVAFYSYEQYF. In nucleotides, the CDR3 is TGTGCCAGCATAGGGACAGTAGCTTTTTATTCCTACGAGCAGTACTTC.

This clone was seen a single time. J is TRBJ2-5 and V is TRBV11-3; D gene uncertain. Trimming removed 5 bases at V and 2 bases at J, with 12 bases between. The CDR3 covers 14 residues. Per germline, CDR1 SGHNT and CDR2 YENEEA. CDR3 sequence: CASSRSAAQETQYF. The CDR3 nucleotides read TGTGCCAGCAGCCGAAGCGCAGCTCAAGAGACCCAGTACTTC.

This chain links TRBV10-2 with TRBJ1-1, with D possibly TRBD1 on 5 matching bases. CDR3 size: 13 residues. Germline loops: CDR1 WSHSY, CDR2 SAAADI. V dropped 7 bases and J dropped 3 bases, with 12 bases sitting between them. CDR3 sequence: CASIDRQYTEAFF. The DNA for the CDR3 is TGCGCCAGCATCGATCGACAGTACACTGAAGCTTTCTTT.

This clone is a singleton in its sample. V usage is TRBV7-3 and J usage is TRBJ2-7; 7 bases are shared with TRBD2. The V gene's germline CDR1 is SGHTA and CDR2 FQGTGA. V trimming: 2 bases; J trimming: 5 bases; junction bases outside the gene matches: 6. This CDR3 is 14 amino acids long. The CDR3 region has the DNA TGTGCCAGCAGCTTACGGGGGGAGTCTCACGAGCAGTACTTC. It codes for CASSLRGESHEQYF.

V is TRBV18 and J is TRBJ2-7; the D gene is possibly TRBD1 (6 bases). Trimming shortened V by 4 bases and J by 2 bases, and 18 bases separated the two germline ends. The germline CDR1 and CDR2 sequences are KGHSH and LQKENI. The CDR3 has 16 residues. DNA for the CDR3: TGTGCCAGCTCACTCACCCCGACAGGCTCCGCCTACGAGCAGTACTTC. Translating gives CASSLTPTGSAYEQYF.

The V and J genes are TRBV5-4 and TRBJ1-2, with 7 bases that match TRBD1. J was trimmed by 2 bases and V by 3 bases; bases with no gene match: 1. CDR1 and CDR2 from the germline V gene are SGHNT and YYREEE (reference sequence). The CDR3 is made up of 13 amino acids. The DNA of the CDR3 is TGTGCCAGCAGCTCAGGGGGGAACTATGGCTACACCTTC. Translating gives CASSSGGNYGYTF.

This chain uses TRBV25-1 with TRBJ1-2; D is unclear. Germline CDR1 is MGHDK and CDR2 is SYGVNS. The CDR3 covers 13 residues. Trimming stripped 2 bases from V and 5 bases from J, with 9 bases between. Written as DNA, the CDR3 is TGTGCCAGCAGTGAAATAGGGTTTTATGGCTACACCTTC. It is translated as CASSEIGFYGYTF.

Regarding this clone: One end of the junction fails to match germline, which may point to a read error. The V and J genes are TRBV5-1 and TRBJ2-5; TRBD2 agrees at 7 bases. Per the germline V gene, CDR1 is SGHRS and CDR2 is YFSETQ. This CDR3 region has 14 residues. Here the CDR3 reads CASSPLERGLDVNF. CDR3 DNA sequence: TGCGCCAGCAGCCCTTTGGAACGAGGACTAGACGTGAACTTC.

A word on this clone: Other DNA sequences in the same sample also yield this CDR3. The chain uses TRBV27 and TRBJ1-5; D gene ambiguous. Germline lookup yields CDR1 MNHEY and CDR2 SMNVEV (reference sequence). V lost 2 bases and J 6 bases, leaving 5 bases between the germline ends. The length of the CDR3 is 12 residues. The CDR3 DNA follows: TGTGCCAGCAGTTTAGCCGGTCAGCCCCAGCATTTT. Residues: CASSLAGQPQHF.

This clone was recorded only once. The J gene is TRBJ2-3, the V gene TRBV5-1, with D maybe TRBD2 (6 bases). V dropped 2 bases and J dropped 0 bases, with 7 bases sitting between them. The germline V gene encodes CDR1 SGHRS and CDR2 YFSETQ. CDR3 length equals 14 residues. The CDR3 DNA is TGCGCCAGCAGCTTCGGGAGCAGCACAGATACGCAGTATTTT. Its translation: CASSFGSSTDTQYF.

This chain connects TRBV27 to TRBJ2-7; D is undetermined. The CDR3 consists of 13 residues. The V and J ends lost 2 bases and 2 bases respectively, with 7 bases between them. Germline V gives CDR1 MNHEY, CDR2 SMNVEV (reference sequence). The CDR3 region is CASSLRRPYEQYF. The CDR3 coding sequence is TGTGCCAGCAGTTTACGGCGGCCCTACGAGCAGTACTTC.

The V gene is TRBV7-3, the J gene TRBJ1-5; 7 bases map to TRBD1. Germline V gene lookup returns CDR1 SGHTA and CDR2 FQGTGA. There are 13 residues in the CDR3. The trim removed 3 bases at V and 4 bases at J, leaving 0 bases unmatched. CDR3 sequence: CASSLTGNQPQHF. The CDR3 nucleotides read TGTGCCAGCAGCTTGACAGGGAATCAGCCCCAGCATTTT.

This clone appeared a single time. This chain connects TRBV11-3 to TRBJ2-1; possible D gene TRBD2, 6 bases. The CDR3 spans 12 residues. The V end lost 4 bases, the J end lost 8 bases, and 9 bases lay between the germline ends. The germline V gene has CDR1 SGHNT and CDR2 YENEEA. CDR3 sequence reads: CASSYRGDEQFF. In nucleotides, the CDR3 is TGTGCCAGCAGCTACCGCGGGGATGAGCAGTTCTTC.

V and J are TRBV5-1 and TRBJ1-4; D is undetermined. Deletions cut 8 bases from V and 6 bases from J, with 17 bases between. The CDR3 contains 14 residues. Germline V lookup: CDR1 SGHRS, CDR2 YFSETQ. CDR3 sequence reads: CASRIGQNDEKLFF. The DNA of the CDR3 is TGCGCCAGTCGTATAGGGCAAAACGATGAAAAACTGTTTTTT.

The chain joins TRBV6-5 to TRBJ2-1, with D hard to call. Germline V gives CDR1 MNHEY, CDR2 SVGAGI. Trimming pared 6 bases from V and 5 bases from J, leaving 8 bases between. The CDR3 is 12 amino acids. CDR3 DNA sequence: TGTGCCAGCAGCCAAATTAACAATGAGCAGTTCTTC. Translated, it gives CASSQINNEQFF.